These 18 T cell receptor beta chains were all obtained from the same sample, sequenced in a study of blood T cell repertoires in COVID-19. TCRdb's copy holds only in-frame clones and misses some; the assay was immunoSEQ multiplex PCR. The table lists under 250,000 clones, 84% of them singletons. Sequenced material: peripheral blood. These receptors were taken from a woman between 35 and 50 years old who had recovered from COVID-19.

This chain links TRBV5-1 with TRBJ2-3, with 10 bases identical to TRBD1. J was trimmed by 1 base and V by 0 bases; bases with no gene match: 2. The CDR3 extends over 16 amino acids. The germline V gene has CDR1 SGHRS and CDR2 YFSETQ. The CDR3 is CASSLAGTGGTDTQYF. As DNA, the CDR3 is TGCGCCAGCAGCTTGGCCGGGACAGGGGGCACAGATACGCAGTATTTT.

This chain uses TRBV3-1 (or the pseudogene TRBV3-2) with TRBJ1-5; 7 bases fit TRBD1. This CDR3 is built from 14 residues. Per germline, CDR1 LGHDT and CDR2 YNNKEL (reference sequence). Trimming removed 4 bases from V and 9 bases from J; junction bases left unmatched: 9. CDR3 nucleotides: TGTGCCAGCAGCCGGCAGGGGGGATTAACGCCCCAGCATTTT. This encodes CASSRQGGLTPQHF.

This chain connects TRBV7-9 to TRBJ1-1; a weak D match, TRBD1 (5 bases). CDR3 length equals 13 residues. Germline-derived CDR1 and CDR2 are SEHNR and FQNEAQ (reference sequence). V lost 5 bases and J lost 7, with 14 bases in between. The CDR3 here is CASSPISQGEAFF. Here the CDR3 DNA reads TGTGCCAGCAGCCCAATCTCGCAGGGTGAAGCTTTCTTT.

This clone was found a few times. The V call is TRBV28, the J call TRBJ2-2, with TRBD1 matching 9 bases. The CDR3 is 17 amino acids. The V segment lost 0 bases and the J segment 5 bases; nucleotides outside the gene matches: 7. Germline V gene sequence: CDR1 MDHEN, CDR2 SYDVKM. In nucleotides, the CDR3 is TGTGCCAGCAGTTTATGGAGGACAGGGGCGCTAACCGGGGAGCTGTTTTTT. Residues: CASSLWRTGALTGELFF.

The chain has TRBV6-5 and TRBJ1-4, with D possibly matching TRBD1 (5 bases). The V end lost 6 bases, the J end lost 8 bases, and 16 bases lay between the germline ends. This CDR3 region has 14 residues. Germline V lookup: CDR1 MNHEY, CDR2 SVGAGI. CDR3 bases: TGTGCCAGCAGCCTAAGGCTGGAGGGGGAAAAACTGTTTTTT. This gives the protein CASSLRLEGEKLFF.

The V and J genes are TRBV24-1 and TRBJ2-3; D gene ambiguous. The CDR3 loop spans 15 amino acids. Germline V gene sequence: CDR1 KGHDR, CDR2 SFDVKD. Trimming removed 4 bases from V and 0 bases from J, with 10 bases in between. The CDR3 DNA is TGTGCCACCAGTGACCCCGAAGCTAGCACAGATACGCAGTATTTT. The encoded protein is CATSDPEASTDTQYF.

The J gene is TRBJ1-1, the V gene TRBV12-3 or TRBV12-4, with 7 positions matching TRBD1. CDR3 size: 11 residues. V gave up 8 bases and J gave up 7 bases; unmatched junction bases: 4. The CDR3 region has the DNA TGTGCCAGCGAGGGGGCAGGTGAAGCTTTCTTT. The encoded protein is CASEGAGEAFF.

CDR3: CASSLREVVYGYTF. The CDR3 nucleotides are TGTGCCAGCAGCCTCAGGGAGGTGGTCTATGGCTACACCTTC. This chain connects TRBV5-6 to TRBJ1-2; tentative D call: TRBD1 (5 bases). The germline V gene has CDR1 SGHDT and CDR2 YYEEEE. This CDR3 has 14 residues. V shed 4 bases and J shed 4 bases, with 14 bases lying between them.

This chain links TRBV7-9 with TRBJ2-5, with a tentative D call TRBD2 (6 bases). The CDR3 sequence is 15 residues long. Trimming took off 5 bases at V and 4 bases at J, with 17 bases between the two ends. The germline gives CDR1 SEHNR, CDR2 FQNEAQ (reference sequence). DNA for the CDR3: TGTGCCAGCAGCCCCCGGGTAGCGGCCCCAGAGACCCAGTACTTC. Protein: CASSPRVAAPETQYF.

The chain carries TRBV5-1 and TRBJ1-1, with 8 bases identical to TRBD1. CDR3 length: 16 residues. V lost 2 bases and J lost 1; bases outside the gene matches: 7. Per germline, CDR1 SGHRS and CDR2 YFSETQ. CDR3 sequence reads: CASSLPRQGPNTEAFF. CDR3 DNA: TGCGCCAGCAGCTTACCCAGACAGGGGCCGAACACTGAAGCTTTCTTT.

The V call is TRBV7-2, the J call TRBJ2-7, with TRBD2 matching 14 bases. Germline CDR1 SGHTA, CDR2 FQGNSA. The J segment lost 7 bases and the V segment lost 5 bases, leaving 7 bases of the junction unmatched. CDR3 length equals 15 residues. As DNA, the CDR3 is TGTGCCAGCAGCCGCAGACTAGCGGGGGGGATGGAGCAGTACTTC. Translated, it gives CASSRRLAGGMEQYF. The full variable domain, completed using reference TRBV7-2 and TRBJ2-7, is GAGVSQSPSNKVTEKGKDVELRCDPISGHTALYWYRQSLGQGLEFLIYFQGNSAPDKSGLPSDRFSAERTGGSVSTLTIQRTQQEDSAVYLCASSRRLAGGMEQYFGPGTRLTVT.

This clone was seen a handful of times. The genes are TRBV19 and TRBJ2-2, with 12 bases matching TRBD1. The germline CDR1 and CDR2 sequences are LNHDA and SQIVND (reference sequence). Trimming at V came to 4 bases and at J to 3 bases, leaving 6 bases not matched to a gene. The CDR3 runs 17 residues. CDR3 sequence reads: CASSTTGTGGYTGELFF. CDR3 sequence (DNA): TGTGCCAGTAGTACGACCGGGACAGGGGGCTACACCGGGGAGCTGTTTTTT.

The V call is TRBV9, the J call TRBJ1-1, with D perhaps TRBD1 (5 bases). Trimming took off 0 bases at V and 4 bases at J, with 13 bases between the two ends. Germline CDR1 is SGDLS and CDR2 is YYNGEE. This CDR3 is 15 amino acids long. CDR3 bases: TGTGCCAGCAGCGTAGGGGTCCGGAGGGGCACTGAAGCTTTCTTT. Encoded protein: CASSVGVRRGTEAFF.

The V gene is TRBV5-4, the J gene TRBJ2-6; TRBD1 agrees at 9 bases. V lost 0 bases and J lost 2; bases outside the gene matches: 6. The germline gives CDR1 SGHNT, CDR2 YYREEE (reference sequence). This CDR3 has 18 amino acids. As DNA, the CDR3 is TGTGCCAGCAGCTTGGATTACAGGGGGCTCCCTGGGGCCAACGTCCTGACTTTC. It codes for CASSLDYRGLPGANVLTF.

The chain employs TRBV2 and TRBJ2-2, with D perhaps TRBD1 (7 bases). CDR1 and CDR2 from the germline V gene are SNHLY and FYNNEI. This CDR3 comprises 18 residues. Trimming took off 1 base at V and 1 base at J, with 16 bases between the two ends. The CDR3 bases are TGTGCCAGCAGTGAAGGTCGGAGGGGGCTTAAGAACACCGGGGAGCTGTTTTTT. Residues: CASSEGRRGLKNTGELFF.

This chain joins TRBV19 and TRBJ1-5; D remains ambiguous. The germline CDR1 and CDR2 sequences are LNHDA and SQIVND (reference sequence). The CDR3 runs to 15 residues. Trimming removed 6 bases at V and 5 bases at J, with 17 bases between. DNA of the CDR3: TGTGCCAGTAGGCGGGCACCCAATTCCTATCAGCCCCAGCATTTT. It codes for CASRRAPNSYQPQHF. Variable domain in full (rest from reference TRBV19 and TRBJ1-5): DGGITQSPKYLFRKEGQNVTLSCEQNLNHDAMYWYRQDPGQGLRLIYYSQIVNDFQKGDIAEGYSVSREKKESFPLTVTSAQKNPTAFYLCASRRAPNSYQPQHFGDGTRLSIL.

The CDR3 DNA is TGTGCCAGCAGGAGACAGGACACTGAAGCTTTCTTT. It is translated as CASRRQDTEAFF. This chain connects TRBV2 to TRBJ1-1, with D tentatively TRBD1 (6 bases). V dropped 6 bases and J dropped 3 bases, with 8 bases sitting between them. The length of the CDR3 is 12 residues. From germline, CDR1 is SNHLY and CDR2 FYNNEI.

As DNA, the CDR3 is TGTGCCAGCAGCACCCCTAGGGGACACCTACGCGTGCAGTACTTC. This translates into CASSTPRGHLRVQYF. V usage is TRBV5-6 and J usage is TRBJ2-7, with D possibly matching TRBD1 (6 bases). The CDR3 length is 15 residues. Deletions cut 4 bases from V and 9 bases from J, with 23 bases between. CDR1 is SGHDT, CDR2 YYEEEE, per germline. Full variable domain (rest looked up from reference TRBV5-6 and TRBJ2-7): DAGVTQSPTHLIKTRGQQVTLRCSPKSGHDTVSWYQQALGQGPQFIFQYYEEEERQRGNFPDRFSGHQFPNYSSELNVNALLLGDSALYLCASSTPRGHLRVQYFGPGTRLTVT.